Below, one T cell receptor beta chain is given with its context. The antigen is not known. TCRdb re-analysed the 5' RACE reads in MiXCR, keeping a single row per CDR3 protein. The sample consists of 470,000 or so distinct CDR3 sequences, roughly 18% of them appearing once. This sample was taken from a study of T-cell memory formation after mild COVID-19. Study background: Largely donor-specific TCR clusters were found.

Study-wide results and limits: CD4+ contracting clones were found mainly in CM and EM, and CD8+ ones in EMRA. Cross-reactive memory seemingly joined, as some responding clones were found in pre-infection memory.

The sequenced sample was PBMCs or a T cell subset sorted from them (not recorded which). The receptor was isolated from a man aged 18 to 35 who had mild COVID-19 (a few samples of this study predate the infection). Cell type and time point are not known.

For the CDR3, the DNA is TGTGCCAGCAGCCACGGGGGATGGGTAACAGATACGCAGTATTTT. This sequence encodes CASSHGGWVTDTQYF. This chain joins TRBV4-2 and TRBJ2-3, with TRBD2 as a possible D gene (6 bases). This CDR3 has 15 amino acids. Trimming shortened V by 3 bases and J by 3 bases, and 13 bases separated the two germline ends. Germline CDR1 reads LGHNA; CDR2 reads YNFKEQ.